This T cell receptor beta chain was observed in a study of blood T cells in healthy people across ages. Using a J-beta primer mix together with a sample-barcoded 5' primer, a second PCR was run for about 7 to 12 cycles. Sequencing yielded, for each sample, at least 3 million paired-end reads carrying CDR3. TCRdb reanalysed the 5' RACE reads using MiXCR and keeps one entry per CDR3 protein. This table has 1.5 million to 2 million distinct CDR3 sequences, about two fifths appearing once. Deletions cut 3 bases from V and 1 base from J, with 6 bases between. Per the germline V gene, CDR1 is KGHSH and CDR2 is LQKENI. The CDR3 extends over 13 amino acids.

V is TRBV18 and J is TRBJ1-1; D is unresolved. Sequencing was carried out using blood. The receptor's source is a human donor in good health. In DNA, the CDR3 is TGTGCCAGCTCACCGGAGAAGAACACTGAAGCTTTCTTT. It codes for CASSPEKNTEAFF.